The entry that follows covers one T cell receptor beta chain sequence. Its recognized antigen is unknown. No qualities accompany the bases; no much larger clone lies one base away. The sample originates from a study of tumor-infiltrating lymphocytes in primary liver carcinoma (dated by TCRdb to the late 2010s). Regarding the study in general: About five patients with histopathologically diagnosed primary liver carcinoma underwent surgical resection in China between late 2015 and March 2016. The five patients, three men and two women aged 30 to 69 years, had hepatocellular carcinoma (four) or combined HCC and intrahepatic cholangiocarcinoma (one). The study combined TCRbeta repertoire sequencing, expression microarrays and whole-exome sequencing across five regions of each liver tumor, with adjacent normal tissue and blood. High reproducibility was observed for the technical replicate repertoires, with mean shared-clone rates about 0.92 and correlation coefficients above 0.95. The five patients had tumors staged T1-T3 N0M0, with maximum diameters ranging from about 4.2 to 10 cm. Each sample produced roughly 3.65 to 7.5 million productive TCRbeta reads, and read depth showed no significant difference between tissue types. A total of about 35 specimens from 5 patients underwent TCRbeta repertoire sequencing, comprising about 25 tumor regions, 5 adjacent noncancerous liver tissues and 5 peripheral blood samples.

Starting from about 500 ng total RNA, TCRbeta-specific cDNA was produced by reverse transcription with a constant-region primer and ProtoScript II reverse transcriptase. Construction of the TCRbeta libraries relied on three nested rounds of multiplex PCR, following a slightly modified ARM-PCR procedure. Each of the first two PCR rounds ran for around 11 cycles and used multiplex TRBV1-TRBV30 forward primers together with a Cbeta reverse primer. A final 25-cycle PCR with Deep VentR polymerase added sample barcodes and Illumina adapters. Before sequencing, amplicons between 200 and 500 bp were purified from gel using a QIAquick gel extraction kit. TCRbeta amplicons were sequenced on an Illumina HiSeq 2500 with 250-bp paired-end reads. The paper's data handling went like this. Trimmomatic v0.33 was used to quality-trim the reads, and FLASH v1.2.11 was used to merge paired reads so that full CDR3 sequences could be recovered. V, D and J germline segments were assigned to the rearranged TCRbeta sequences by MiGEC v1.2.1b. Clonotype statistics and Shannon-Wiener diversity indices were calculated with VDJtools v1.0.0. Except for diversity analysis, only the 250 most abundant clonotypes of each sample were used in subsequent analyses to reduce sampling bias. TCRdb handled the public reads itself, with Q25 trimming in fastp and clone calling in MiXCR, and kept productive beta chains. Each CDR3 protein appears once, grouped with its most common genes and DNA. The V and J calls reflect TCRdb's pipeline rather than the authors' work. The sample table shows about 180,000 distinct CDR3 sequences, and about 55% are seen once. 72% of the sample lies in the top ten.

The CDR3 measures 14 amino acids from cysteine to phenylalanine. CDR3 DNA is the only sequence kept; it has 42 bases, read in frame from the first base. The germline V gene specifies MNHNS as CDR1 and SASEGT as CDR2. V and J are truncated by 2 bases and 3 bases respectively, leaving an intervening sequence of 11 bases. TRIzol reagent was used to extract blood RNA from unsorted whole blood, while the DNeasy Blood & Tissue kit provided the germline DNA. At the time of sampling, the patients had chronic HBV infection and had not received any treatment. Before surgery, roughly 4 milliliters of peripheral blood were collected into K2EDTA tubes. The paper's findings and limits, for the study overall: The top 250 clones accounted for a significantly greater share of the repertoire in tumors than in blood (p = 0.039). Pairs of tumor regions showed greater repertoire overlap (mean around 36%) than tumor-adjacent pairs (around 17%) or tumor-blood pairs (around 15%), which is consistent with antigen-driven expansion. Because only the TCR beta chain was sequenced and unpaired alpha chains were not captured, true repertoire diversity is likely underestimated. The study included only 4 to 6 patients, and the authors note findings should be validated in a larger study. Because the samples were bulk and unsorted, CD4+ and CD8+ T cell repertoires could not be compared.

Sequenced sample: peripheral blood. The chain was built from TRBV6-1 and TRBJ2-7; TRBD1 might be the D gene, on 5 matching bases. The clonotype originates from a middle-aged man with primary liver carcinoma and hepatitis B virus infection. The DNA sequence is as follows: TGTGCCAGCAGTGAAACGGTGGGGCACTACGAGCAGTACTTC. Translated, it reads CASSETVGHYEQYF.